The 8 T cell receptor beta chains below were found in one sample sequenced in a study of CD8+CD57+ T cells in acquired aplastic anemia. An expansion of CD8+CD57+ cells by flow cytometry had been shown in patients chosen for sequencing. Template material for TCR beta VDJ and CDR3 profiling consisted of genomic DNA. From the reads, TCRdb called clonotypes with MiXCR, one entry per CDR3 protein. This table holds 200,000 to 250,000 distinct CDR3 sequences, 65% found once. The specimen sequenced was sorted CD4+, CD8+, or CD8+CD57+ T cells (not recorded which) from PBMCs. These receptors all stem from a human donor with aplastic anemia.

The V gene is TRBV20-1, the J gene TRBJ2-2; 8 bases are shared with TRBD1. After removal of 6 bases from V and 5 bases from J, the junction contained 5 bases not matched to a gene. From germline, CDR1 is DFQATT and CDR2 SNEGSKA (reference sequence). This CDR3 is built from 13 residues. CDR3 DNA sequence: TGCAGTGCGCGGGACAGGCAGACCGGGGAGCTGTTTTTT. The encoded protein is CSARDRQTGELFF.

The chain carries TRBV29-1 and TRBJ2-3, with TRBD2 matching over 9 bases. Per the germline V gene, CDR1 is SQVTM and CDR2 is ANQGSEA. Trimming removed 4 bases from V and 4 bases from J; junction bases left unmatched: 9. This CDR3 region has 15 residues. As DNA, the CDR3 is TGCAGCGTTGGGCCAGCGGGAGGCCGGTCAGATACGCAGTATTTT. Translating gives CSVGPAGGRSDTQYF.

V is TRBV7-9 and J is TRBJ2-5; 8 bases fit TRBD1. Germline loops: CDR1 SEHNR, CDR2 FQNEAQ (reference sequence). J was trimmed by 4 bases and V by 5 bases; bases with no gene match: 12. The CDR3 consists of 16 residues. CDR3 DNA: TGTGCCAGCAGCCACTATCTTGGACAGGGTGGAGAGACCCAGTACTTC. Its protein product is CASSHYLGQGGETQYF.

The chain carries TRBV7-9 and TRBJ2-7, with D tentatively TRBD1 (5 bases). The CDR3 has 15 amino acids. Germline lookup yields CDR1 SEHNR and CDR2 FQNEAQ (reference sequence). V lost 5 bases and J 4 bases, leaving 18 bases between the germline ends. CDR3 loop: CASSETRQPFYEQYF. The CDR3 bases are TGTGCCAGCAGCGAAACGAGACAGCCCTTTTACGAGCAGTACTTC.

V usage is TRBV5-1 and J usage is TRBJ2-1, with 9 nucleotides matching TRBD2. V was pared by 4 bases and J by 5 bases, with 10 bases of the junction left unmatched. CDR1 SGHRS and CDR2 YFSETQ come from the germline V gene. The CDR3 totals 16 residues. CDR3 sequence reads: CASSLSGTSLNNEQFF. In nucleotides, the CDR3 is TGCGCCAGCAGCCTGTCCGGGACTAGCTTAAACAATGAGCAGTTCTTC.

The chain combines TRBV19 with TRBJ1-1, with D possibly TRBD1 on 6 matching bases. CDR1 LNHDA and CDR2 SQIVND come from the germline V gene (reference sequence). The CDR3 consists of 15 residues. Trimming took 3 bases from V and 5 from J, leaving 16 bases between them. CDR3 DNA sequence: TGTGCCAGTAGTATCGGTACCAGGGGCAGGACTGAAGCTTTCTTT. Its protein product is CASSIGTRGRTEAFF.

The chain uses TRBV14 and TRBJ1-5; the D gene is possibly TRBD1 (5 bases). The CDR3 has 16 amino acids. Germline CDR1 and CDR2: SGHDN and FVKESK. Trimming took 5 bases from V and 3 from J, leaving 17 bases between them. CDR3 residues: CASSAYDSEDNQPQHF. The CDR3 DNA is TGTGCCAGCAGCGCCTATGACAGCGAGGACAATCAGCCCCAGCATTTT.

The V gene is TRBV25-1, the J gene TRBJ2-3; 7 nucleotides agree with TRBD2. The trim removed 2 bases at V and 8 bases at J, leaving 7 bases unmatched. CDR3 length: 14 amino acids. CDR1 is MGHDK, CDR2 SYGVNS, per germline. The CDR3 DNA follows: TGTGCCAGCAGTGAAGGGGGAGGGGAAGGTACGCAGTATTTT. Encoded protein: CASSEGGGEGTQYF.